These 13 T cell receptor beta chains came from one sample sequenced in a study of OX40 agonist ivuxolimab in advanced cancers. Using immunoSEQ multiplex PCR, the repertoire was profiled, and TCRdb retains in-frame clones only, with some absent. The sample consists of some 77,000 clones, about 86% of them appearing once. Sequencing was performed on CD4+ or CD8+ T cells sorted from blood, taken in a trial of the OX40 agonist ivuxolimab. The origin of the receptors is an adult with an advanced solid tumor such as melanoma, head and neck, liver or kidney cancer.

The rearrangement links TRBV9 to TRBJ2-1; the match to TRBD2 covers 8 bases. Germline trimming cut 4 bases from V and 2 bases from J; bases unmatched to any gene: 5. Germline V CDR1 and CDR2: SGDLS, YYNGEE. This CDR3 is built from 15 residues. The CDR3 region has the DNA TGTGCCAGCAGCACGAGCGGGAGCACCTACAATGAGCAGTTCTTC. It translates to CASSTSGSTYNEQFF. The full variable domain, its missing parts supplied by reference TRBV9 and TRBJ2-1, is DSGVTQTPKHLITATGQRVTLRCSPRSGDLSVYWYQQSLDQGLQFLIQYYNGEERAKGNILERFSAQQFPDLHSELNLSSLELGDSALYFCASSTSGSTYNEQFFGPGTRLTVL.

This chain uses TRBV5-1 with TRBJ2-7; a weak D match, TRBD1 (7 bases). This CDR3 contains 14 residues. CDR1 is SGHRS and CDR2 is YFSETQ in the germline V gene. With 4 bases removed from V and 4 bases from J, the gap between germline ends came to 15 bases. The DNA for the CDR3 is TGCGCCAGCAGCGAAAGTTCAGGGGGGTACGAGCAGTACTTC. Translation gives CASSESSGGYEQYF.

The chain employs TRBV7-8 and TRBJ2-5; D is ambiguous. V shed 5 bases and J shed 5 bases, with 21 bases lying between them. Germline V gene lookup returns CDR1 SGHVS and CDR2 FQNEAQ. This CDR3 contains 16 residues. The CDR3 bases are TGTGCCAGCAGCGCACCACTTAGAGACTCCGGCGAGACCCAGTACTTC. Its translation: CASSAPLRDSGETQYF.

The genes are TRBV5-1 and TRBJ2-2, with TRBD1 matching over 7 bases. There are 17 residues in the CDR3. The germline gives CDR1 SGHRS, CDR2 YFSETQ. Trimming at V came to 1 base and at J to 4 bases, leaving 10 bases not matched to a gene. The chain's CDR3 is CASSLKRDRQLTGELFF. CDR3 nucleotides: TGCGCCAGCAGCTTGAAAAGGGACAGACAACTCACCGGGGAGCTGTTTTTT.

J is TRBJ2-1 and V is TRBV5-4; D might be TRBD2 (6 bases). Trimming stripped 3 bases from V and 5 bases from J, with 18 bases between. CDR3 length: 16 amino acids. In germline, CDR1 is SGHNT, CDR2 YYREEE (reference sequence). The CDR3 here is CASSSQLAPDNNEQFF. CDR3 DNA sequence: TGTGCCAGCAGCTCACAACTAGCCCCGGACAACAATGAGCAGTTCTTC. Combining the CDR3 with reference TRBV5-4 and TRBJ2-1 gives the whole variable domain ETGVTQSPTHLIKTRGQQVTLRCSSQSGHNTVSWYQQALGQGPQFIFQYYREEENGRGNFPPRFSGLQFPNYSSELNVNALELDDSALYLCASSSQLAPDNNEQFFGPGTRLTVL.

The rearrangement links TRBV5-1 to TRBJ2-2; a weak D match, TRBD1 (5 bases). CDR1 is SGHRS and CDR2 is YFSETQ in the germline V gene. V was pared by 0 bases and J by 10 bases, with 10 bases between. CDR3 size: 13 residues. The CDR3 here is CASSLGTFVELFF. DNA of the CDR3: TGCGCCAGCAGCTTGGGGACATTCGTGGAGCTGTTTTTT.

This chain connects TRBV21-1 to TRBJ2-5; the D segment call TRBD1 is taken from the table without a DNA check. TRBJ2-7 explains the end of the DNA better; the J call may be wrong. TRBV21-1 is recorded as a pseudogene. The CDR3 consists of 16 residues. The DNA of the CDR3 is TGTGCCAGCAGCAAATTGACAAGCCCTCCCACCTACGAGCAGTACTTC. Amino acid sequence: CASSKLTSPPTYEQYF.

The V call is TRBV2, the J call TRBJ2-7, with 8 bases identical to TRBD1. Trimming removed 8 bases from V and 7 bases from J; junction bases left unmatched: 13. Germline CDR1 is SNHLY and CDR2 is FYNNEI. The CDR3 has 14 amino acids. Here the CDR3 DNA reads TGTGCCAGCCAACCCGCGACAGGGGTGGGTGAGCAGTACTTC. This gives the protein CASQPATGVGEQYF.

This clone was detected only a few times. V is TRBV5-6 and J is TRBJ1-3, with a weak D call TRBD1 (5 bases). Trimming left V 4 bases short and J 1 base short, with 21 bases between. Germline values: CDR1 SGHDT, CDR2 YYEEEE. The CDR3 covers 18 residues. DNA of the CDR3: TGTGCCAGCAGCACCATACCGGGACGGAGACGTTCTGGAAACACCATATATTTT. Translation: CASSTIPGRRRSGNTIYF.

The genes are TRBV5-5 and TRBJ1-4; D is unresolved. CDR3 length equals 15 residues. V lost 4 bases to trimming and J lost 1 base, with 11 bases between them. Germline CDR1 SGHKS, CDR2 YYEKEE (reference sequence). CDR3 DNA: TGTGCCAGCAGCGTAAGGACGGGAACTAATGAAAAACTGTTTTTT. It specifies CASSVRTGTNEKLFF.

V gene TRBV7-3 combines with J gene TRBJ2-1; unclear D gene. Per the germline V gene, CDR1 is SGHTA and CDR2 is FQGTGA. V lost 2 bases and J lost 7, with 6 bases in between. This CDR3 has 12 residues. CDR3 amino acids: CASSLERNEQFF. In nucleotides, the CDR3 is TGTGCCAGCAGCTTAGAGCGAAATGAGCAGTTCTTC. Together with reference TRBV7-3 and TRBJ2-1, the CDR3 gives the full variable domain: GAGVSQTPSNKVTEKGKYVELRCDPISGHTALYWYRQSLGQGPEFLIYFQGTGAADDSGLPNDRFFAVRPEGSVSTLKIQRTERGDSAVYLCASSLERNEQFFGPGTRLTVL.

Regarding this clone: At one of its ends the junction is not consistent with the germline gene, which may arise from a read error. The genes are TRBV30 and TRBJ2-7; maybe TRBD1 (8 bases). The CDR3 contains 11 residues. The germline V gene has CDR1 GTSNPN and CDR2 SVGIG (reference sequence). The CDR3 DNA reads as TGTGCCTGGAGCGCTCCCGGACAGGGACTATTC. This translates into CAWSAPGQGLF.

This clone has only one observation. This chain links TRBV2 with TRBJ1-2; 8 positions match TRBD1. Germline CDR1 is SNHLY and CDR2 is FYNNEI. The V gene end was trimmed by 6 bases and the J gene end by 2 bases; junction bases not matched to a gene: 8. The CDR3 is 15 residues long. CDR3 region: CASRGATGVNYGYTF. The CDR3 DNA reads TGTGCCAGCAGAGGGGCGACAGGGGTAAACTATGGCTACACCTTC.